The 29 T cell receptor beta chains listed next were all sequenced from one sample in a study of blood T cell repertoires in COVID-19. Repertoires were generated with immunoSEQ multiplex PCR, while TCRdb's copy carries only in-frame clones and drops some. Here the sample spans about 87,000 clones, about 79% being singletons. Material for sequencing was peripheral blood. These receptors all stem from a woman between 50 and 59 years old with acute or convalescent COVID-19.

This clone has just a few counts. The V gene is TRBV19, the J gene TRBJ2-2; 12 bases agree with TRBD1. Germline V gives CDR1 LNHDA, CDR2 SQIVND (reference sequence). The CDR3 sequence is 15 residues long. V was pared by 6 bases and J by 6 bases, with 5 bases of the junction left unmatched. CDR3 amino acids: CASSRDRGLSGELFF. CDR3 sequence (DNA): TGTGCCAGTAGCCGGGACAGGGGGCTTTCCGGGGAGCTGTTTTTT.

The chain has TRBV6-5 and TRBJ1-1; 8 bases are a match to TRBD1. J gave up 4 bases and V 4 bases, and 2 bases lay outside the gene matches. This CDR3 has 13 amino acids. CDR1 is MNHEY and CDR2 is SVGAGI in the germline V gene. CDR3 nucleotides: TGTGCCAGCAGTTTACAGGGGGTCACTGAAGCTTTCTTT. Residues: CASSLQGVTEAFF.

The chain recombines TRBV28 with TRBJ1-5, with D perhaps matching TRBD1 (6 bases). The CDR3 is 17 amino acids. V shed 6 bases and J shed 0 bases, with 18 bases lying between them. Germline CDR1 MDHEN, CDR2 SYDVKM. CDR3 residues: CASRYSGGGYSNQPQHF. The CDR3 region has the DNA TGTGCCAGCAGGTACTCCGGGGGGGGCTATAGCAATCAGCCCCAGCATTTT.

J is TRBJ1-5 and V is TRBV28; D is ambiguous. V was clipped by 5 bases and J by 1 base, with 12 bases between them. CDR3 length: 15 amino acids. CDR1 is MDHEN, CDR2 SYDVKM, per germline. The CDR3 DNA is TGTGCCAGCAGTGCCAGGACGGGGAGCAATCAGCCCCAGCATTTT. It is translated as CASSARTGSNQPQHF.

The CDR3 protein is CASSLKPNTEAFF. The CDR3 region has the DNA TGTGCCAGCAGTTTGAAGCCGAACACTGAAGCTTTCTTT. J is TRBJ1-1 and V is TRBV27, with D unclear. Germline V gene sequence: CDR1 MNHEY, CDR2 SMNVEV (reference sequence). The ends were cut back, 3 bases at V and 1 base at J, with 6 bases in the middle. CDR3 length: 13 amino acids.

This chain joins TRBV11-2 and TRBJ1-1, with 11 bases identical to TRBD1. The CDR3 is made up of 14 amino acids. V shed 4 bases, J shed 9 bases, and the junction held 7 bases outside the gene matches. Germline CDR1 SGHAT, CDR2 FQNNGV. Here the CDR3 reads CASSSRTGGVKAFF. CDR3 in DNA: TGTGCCAGCAGCTCTAGGACAGGGGGCGTGAAAGCTTTCTTT.

The rearrangement links TRBV7-2 to TRBJ2-2; 8 nucleotides line up with TRBD2. This CDR3 is built from 16 residues. The V gene end was trimmed by 5 bases and the J gene end by 3 bases; junction bases not matched to a gene: 8. Germline CDR1 reads SGHTA; CDR2 reads FQGNSA. The CDR3 DNA reads as TGTGCCAGCAGCCCCCCGGGGGGGCGATACACCGGGGAGCTGTTTTTT. Amino acid sequence: CASSPPGGRYTGELFF.

The chain couples TRBV7-8 to TRBJ1-2; 10 nucleotides agree with TRBD1. In germline, CDR1 is SGHVS, CDR2 FQNEAQ. V shed 5 bases, J shed 2 bases, and the junction held 5 bases outside the gene matches. The CDR3 runs to 15 residues. The CDR3 region is CASSAPGQGNYGYTF. CDR3 coding DNA: TGTGCCAGCAGCGCCCCGGGACAGGGGAACTATGGCTACACCTTC.

This clone is a singleton in its sample. The rearrangement joins TRBV4-3 to TRBJ1-5; tentatively, D is TRBD1 (5 bases). Germline values: CDR1 LGHNA, CDR2 YSLEER. The CDR3 extends over 16 amino acids. V was pared by 0 bases and J by 2 bases, with 11 bases between. Written as DNA, the CDR3 is TGCGCCAGCAGCCAAGATCTACGGGGGGGCAATCAGCCCCAGCATTTT. Translated, it gives CASSQDLRGGNQPQHF.

The CDR3 protein is CASSVSPGQGNYGYTF. Here the CDR3 DNA reads TGTGCCAGCAGCGTATCACCGGGACAGGGGAACTATGGCTACACCTTC. This chain links TRBV9 with TRBJ1-2; 10 positions match TRBD1. The trim removed 1 base at V and 2 bases at J, leaving 5 bases unmatched. Germline loops: CDR1 SGDLS, CDR2 YYNGEE. This CDR3 comprises 16 residues. Complete variable domain (other parts from reference TRBV9 and TRBJ1-2): DSGVTQTPKHLITATGQRVTLRCSPRSGDLSVYWYQQSLDQGLQFLIQYYNGEERAKGNILERFSAQQFPDLHSELNLSSLELGDSALYFCASSVSPGQGNYGYTFGSGTRLTVV.

V gene TRBV7-9 combines with J gene TRBJ1-4; a possible D gene is TRBD1 (5 bases). This CDR3 spans 13 amino acids. Germline CDR1 is SEHNR and CDR2 is FQNEAQ (reference sequence). Trimming cost V 5 bases and J 7 bases, with 11 bases left between them. The CDR3 DNA sequence: TGTGCCAGCAGCGCCGTCAGGGCTGAAAAACTGTTTTTT. Its translation is CASSAVRAEKLFF.

The V call is TRBV10-1, the J call TRBJ1-5; D uncertain. Trimming pared 2 bases from V and 0 bases from J, leaving 11 bases between. Germline values: CDR1 WNHNN, CDR2 SYGVQD (reference sequence). CDR3 length: 16 residues. The CDR3 region has the DNA TGCGCCAGCAGTGAGCGGGAAGATCTTAGCAATCAGCCCCAGCATTTT. Protein sequence: CASSEREDLSNQPQHF.

The chain employs TRBV3-1 (or the pseudogene TRBV3-2) and TRBJ1-3; 7 bases are shared with TRBD1. From germline, CDR1 is LGHDT and CDR2 YNNKEL (reference sequence). Trimming removed 3 bases from V and 2 bases from J; junction bases left unmatched: 1. The CDR3 sequence is 14 residues long. The CDR3 coding sequence is TGTGCCAGCAGCCAGACAGGGACTGGAAACACCATATATTTT. Translating it yields CASSQTGTGNTIYF.

This chain connects TRBV6-6 to TRBJ2-5, with D possibly being TRBD2 (5 bases). CDR3 length: 14 residues. Germline values: CDR1 MNHNY, CDR2 SVGAGI (reference sequence). Trimming shortened V by 7 bases and J by 2 bases, and 14 bases separated the two germline ends. The CDR3 nucleotides read TGTGCCAGCAAGATAGGGCCGGGACAAGAGACCCAGTACTTC. This gives the protein CASKIGPGQETQYF.

This clone was counted between two and nine times. The chain uses TRBV7-2 and TRBJ1-1; no definite D call. There are 13 residues in the CDR3. Germline V lookup: CDR1 SGHTA, CDR2 FQGNSA. V was cut by 1 base and J by 5 bases, with 8 bases left in between. The CDR3 DNA reads TGTGCCAGCAGCTTAGGGGCGGGGACTGAAGCTTTCTTT. Its translation is CASSLGAGTEAFF.

This chain connects TRBV6-5 to TRBJ1-1; 10 nucleotides align to TRBD1. Germline CDR1 reads MNHEY; CDR2 reads SVGAGI. J gave up 4 bases and V 6 bases, and 5 bases lay outside the gene matches. The CDR3 loop spans 14 amino acids. The CDR3 spells CASSRTGGFTEAFF. The CDR3 DNA sequence: TGTGCCAGCAGCCGGACAGGGGGATTCACTGAAGCTTTCTTT.

This clone occurred once. The V call is TRBV5-6, the J call TRBJ2-6; possibly TRBD1 for D (6 bases). The CDR3 loop spans 16 amino acids. V lost 4 bases and J 3 bases, leaving 14 bases between the germline ends. Germline V CDR1 and CDR2: SGHDT, YYEEEE. This CDR3 is CASSLTGSYGANVLTF. CDR3 DNA: TGTGCCAGCAGCCTTACAGGGTCCTATGGGGCCAACGTCCTGACTTTC.

The genes are TRBV3-1 (or the pseudogene TRBV3-2) and TRBJ1-1, with D tentatively TRBD1 (6 bases). Trimming stripped 6 bases from V and 8 bases from J, with 16 bases between. This CDR3 comprises 13 residues. From germline, CDR1 is LGHDT and CDR2 YNNKEL (reference sequence). In nucleotides, the CDR3 is TGTGCCAGCAGTCAGACCGAAACAGGGGAAGCTTTCTTT. Protein sequence: CASSQTETGEAFF.

The chain is built from TRBV15 and TRBJ2-3; 10 bases align to TRBD2. The CDR3 is made up of 14 amino acids. The germline gives CDR1 LNHNV, CDR2 YYDKDF (reference sequence). With V trimmed by 5 bases and J by 1 base, 0 bases remained unmatched. CDR3 nucleotides: TGTGCCACCAGCGGACTAGCGGGCACAGATACGCAGTATTTT. Encoded protein: CATSGLAGTDTQYF.

The chain employs TRBV6-5 and TRBJ2-3; D unresolved. The germline V and J ends were trimmed by 7 bases and 0 bases, with 8 bases remaining between them. CDR1 and CDR2 from the germline V gene are MNHEY and SVGAGI. The CDR3 consists of 13 residues. The CDR3 region has the DNA TGTGCCAGCACCCGACTCAGCACAGATACGCAGTATTTT. Translating gives CASTRLSTDTQYF.

The chain uses TRBV5-1 and TRBJ2-3; 7 positions match TRBD2. From germline, CDR1 is SGHRS and CDR2 YFSETQ. The CDR3 has 17 amino acids. Trimming at V came to 0 bases and at J to 2 bases, leaving 9 bases not matched to a gene. CDR3 loop: CASSLAPRGGSTDTQYF. As DNA, the CDR3 is TGCGCCAGCAGCTTGGCCCCTCGCGGGGGATCCACAGATACGCAGTATTTT. The whole variable domain, filled in from reference TRBV5-1 and TRBJ2-3, reads KAGVTQTPRYLIKTRGQQVTLSCSPISGHRSVSWYQQTPGQGLQFLFEYFSETQRNKGNFPGRFSGRQFSNSRSEMNVSTLELGDSALYLCASSLAPRGGSTDTQYFGPGTRLTVL.

This clone is a singleton in its sample. The chain has TRBV14 and TRBJ2-4; TRBD2 is a possible D gene (5 bases). The CDR3 spans 15 residues. V was clipped by 0 bases and J by 2 bases, with 8 bases between them. In germline, CDR1 is SGHDN, CDR2 FVKESK. As DNA, the CDR3 is TGTGCCAGCAGCCAAGATTGGAGGACCAAAAACATTCAGTACTTC. Its protein product is CASSQDWRTKNIQYF.

The rearrangement uses TRBV7-8 and TRBJ1-6, with 7 bases identical to TRBD1. From germline, CDR1 is SGHVS and CDR2 FQNEAQ. The CDR3 length is 15 residues. V was pared by 5 bases and J by 9 bases, with 10 bases of the junction left unmatched. The CDR3 loop reads CASSHLQGNGSPLHF. The CDR3 DNA reads as TGTGCCAGCAGCCATCTACAGGGGAACGGTTCACCCCTCCACTTT.

The chain joins TRBV5-1 to TRBJ1-5, with no clear D. In germline, CDR1 is SGHRS, CDR2 YFSETQ. This CDR3 is built from 14 residues. With 4 bases removed from V and 6 bases from J, the gap between germline ends came to 14 bases. The CDR3 loop is CASSLGSGVQPQHF. CDR3 sequence (DNA): TGCGCCAGCAGCCTGGGGTCCGGGGTTCAGCCCCAGCATTTT.

The chain has TRBV6-5 and TRBJ2-7; D is ambiguous. Trimming cost V 5 bases and J 1 base, with 12 bases left between them. Per germline, CDR1 MNHEY and CDR2 SVGAGI. The CDR3 contains 14 residues. CDR3 sequence (DNA): TGTGCCAGCAGTCCACATACAGTTTCCTACGAGCAGTACTTC. Protein product: CASSPHTVSYEQYF.

The chain carries TRBV2 and TRBJ1-3; maybe TRBD1 (5 bases). This CDR3 is 14 amino acids long. Between the trimmed V and J ends, which lost 8 bases and 2 bases, there was a span of 13 bases. CDR1 is SNHLY, CDR2 FYNNEI, per germline. In nucleotides, the CDR3 is TGTGCCAGCCTGGGACTTCCCGCTGGAAACACCATATATTTT. Amino acids: CASLGLPAGNTIYF.

This clone has more than one count but fewer than ten. This rearrangement joins TRBV2 to TRBJ1-1, with 10 positions matching TRBD1. Unmatched junction bases numbered 19, after V lost 8 bases and J lost 1 base. There are 19 residues in the CDR3. Germline lookup yields CDR1 SNHLY and CDR2 FYNNEI. CDR3 in DNA: TGTGCCAGCGGCCACCTACCCGGGACAGGGGCCGGAGGGAACACTGAAGCTTTCTTT. This gives the protein CASGHLPGTGAGGNTEAFF.

The chain links TRBV28 to TRBJ2-7, with 7 positions matching TRBD2. The CDR3 runs to 13 residues. The V segment lost 9 bases and the J segment 0 bases; nucleotides outside the gene matches: 5. Germline CDR1 reads MDHEN; CDR2 reads SYDVKM. The CDR3 region has the DNA TGTGCCAGTTGGTCTAGCGGCTCCTACGAGCAGTACTTC. Its translation is CASWSSGSYEQYF.

A single count supports this clone. This chain links TRBV11-2 with TRBJ2-7; D unclear. V was clipped by 5 bases and J by 0 bases, with 17 bases between them. This CDR3 region has 16 residues. Germline lookup yields CDR1 SGHAT and CDR2 FQNNGV. CDR3: CASSPTGSSSSYEQYF. CDR3 DNA sequence: TGTGCCAGCAGCCCAACGGGTAGTTCGAGCTCCTACGAGCAGTACTTC.